This T cell receptor (beta chain) stems from a study of T cell repertoires in cytomegalovirus infection. Study-wide context: A matching HLA type, together with CMV infection, was signaled by public TCR beta signatures. Regarding the study as a whole: CMV-specific TCR beta clonotypes restricted by HLA-C dominated the ex vivo response. The study identified carriers of CMV plus the relevant HLA from cumulative public TCR beta family frequency.

Only one count was recorded for this clonotype. Its antigen is still unknown. CDR3 length: 15 amino acids. Looked up from germline, CDR1 is LGHNA and CDR2 is YSLEER. V was pared by 2 bases and J by 2 bases, with 13 bases between. TCRdb fed the reads into MiXCR, producing one record per CDR3 protein. Of about 480,000 distinct CDR3 sequences in the sample, around 35% were seen once. This clonotype originated in a human donor in good health (CMV status not recorded). Some clones in this sample may be carry-over from other donors' samples. The J gene is TRBJ2-7, the V gene TRBV4-3; no clear D. The sequencing here drew on cultured PBMCs, taken from culture after CMV antigen stimulation. Here the CDR3 DNA reads TGCGCCAGCAGCCAAACGTTTCCGGGTCCCTACGAGCAGTACTTC. It encodes CASSQTFPGPYEQYF.